This T cell receptor (beta chain) was identified in a study of CD8 T cells in ankylosing spondylitis. Broader study findings: Researchers reportedly found disease-linked clones significantly enriched in matched ankylosing spondylitis synovial fluid.

V dropped 5 bases and J dropped 1; count of bases not matched to a gene: 2. Germline V gives CDR1 SQVTM, CDR2 ANQGSEA. This CDR3 comprises 15 residues. Using its own MiXCR run on the 5' RACE reads, TCRdb lists one record per CDR3 protein. The sample shows some 140,000 distinct CDR3 sequences, roughly 8% of them seen only once. Points on this clonotype: Its antigen is currently unknown.

J is TRBJ2-6 and V is TRBV29-1; TRBD1 agrees at 10 bases. This sequence was found in a male donor with ankylosing spondylitis. Sequencing was carried out using synovial fluid, either unsorted or a sorted T cell fraction (not recorded which). In nucleotides, the CDR3 is TGCAGCGTTCGGACAGGGGGGTCTGGGGCCAACGTCCTGACTTTC. This sequence encodes CSVRTGGSGANVLTF.